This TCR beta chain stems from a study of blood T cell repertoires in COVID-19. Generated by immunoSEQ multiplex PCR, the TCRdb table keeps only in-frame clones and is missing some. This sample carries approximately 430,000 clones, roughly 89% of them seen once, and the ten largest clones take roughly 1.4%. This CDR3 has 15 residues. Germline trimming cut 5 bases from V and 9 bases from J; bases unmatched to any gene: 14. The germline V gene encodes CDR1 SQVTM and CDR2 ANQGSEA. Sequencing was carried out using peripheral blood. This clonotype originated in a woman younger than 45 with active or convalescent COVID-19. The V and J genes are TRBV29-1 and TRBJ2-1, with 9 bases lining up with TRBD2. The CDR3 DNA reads TGCAGCGTTAGTGAGGCGGGAGGGCCTCAGGGTGAGCAGTTCTTC. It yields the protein CSVSEAGGPQGEQFF.